This T cell receptor (beta chain) originates from a study of blood T cells in healthy people across ages (dated by TCRdb to the mid-2010s). Looking at the study overall: In model experiments, roughly one uniquely barcoded TCR beta cDNA molecule per two T cells was captured by template switching. To track age-related changes in TCR beta repertoire diversity, the study relied on deep sequencing normalized with unique cDNA molecular identifiers. The donors were split into four age groups: young (average 16 years), middle-aged (roughly 42), aged (more than 55) and long-lived (approximately 80). To avoid experimental bias, donors of different ages were spread randomly across the sequencing lanes. Two additional independent replicas of 1 million unique cDNA reads from the same blood draw were analyzed for two donors (one aged 18 to 29 and one aged 80 or older).

The CDR3 runs 15 amino acids, cysteine and phenylalanine included. Only the CDR3 DNA stays, 45 bases, in frame from base 1. Trimming takes 6 bases off V and 5 bases off J; junction bases not matched to a gene: 9. CDR1 DFQATT and CDR2 SNEGSKA are derived from the germline V gene (reference sequence). Systemically healthy Caucasian individuals from Russia, 39 in total and aged about 6 to 100 years, were included as donors. Each donor gave approximately 9.3 milliliters of peripheral blood, collected into EDTA-treated Vacutainer tubes. PBMCs were isolated by Ficoll-Paque density-gradient centrifugation, with at least 6 million obtained per sample. Total RNA was extracted from PBMCs with Trizol reagent, with at least 6 micrograms obtained per sample. For every donor, flow cytometry on a PBMC aliquot measured the percentage of naive CD45RAhigh/CD27high T cells. Comments on this clonotype: The target of this receptor is not known. Per-nucleotide qualities are absent, and no much larger clonotype sits a single base away.

Paper-wide results and their limitations: Estimates of total diversity based on one million sequenced T cells were regarded as lower bounds and as underestimates. As age increased, observed TCR beta diversity per million T cells dropped in a roughly linear way, and a significant reduction was already evident by age 40. Compared with the aged group, the long-lived group had more naive CD4+ T cells, fewer expanded clones and increased TCR diversity, a pattern suggesting age selection. Since profiling was done on bulk unsorted PBMCs, naive and antigen-experienced compartments could not be conclusively compared. A strong correlation was found between observed TCR beta diversity and the percentage of naive T cells measured by flow cytometry. Because the CMV infection status of the donors was unknown, age-related changes in expanded clonotypes may potentially have been confounded.

Library construction relied on 5' RACE. Instrument on record: Illumina HiSeq 2500. The second PCR ran for about 6 to 11 cycles and used a J-beta primer mix along with a sample-barcoded 5' primer. A unique molecular identifier was introduced onto each TCR beta cDNA molecule by a template-switch 5' adaptor carrying 12 random nucleotides. Each sample yielded at least 3 million CDR3-containing paired-end reads. The Mint cDNA synthesis kit, primed by a TRBC-specific oligonucleotide, was used to synthesize first-strand cDNA from all RNA. After uracil-DNA glycosylase treatment, a first 18-cycle PCR used universal primers M1SS and BC2_uni_R on all cDNA. Under the source paper's analysis protocol: For normalization, 1 million high-quality reads, each with a distinct molecular identifier, were randomly selected from each sample. Instead of being binned into consensus sequences, reads that shared molecular identifiers were thrown out. MiTCR, with a Q25 quality threshold and the strictest error-elimination algorithm, was used for CDR3 identification, clonotype clustering and error correction. Lower-bound total TCR beta diversity was estimated with a nonparametric unseen species model using Euler transformation. The public reads were quality trimmed at Q25 with fastp and then assembled into clones with MiXCR by TCRdb, keeping productive beta chains. Each entry merges the rows of one CDR3 protein and shows their most common DNA and genes. TCRdb, rather than the study authors, made the V and J calls. The sample yields roughly 800,000 distinct CDR3 sequences; roughly 60% were counted once. Jointly, the top ten make up 20% to 25% of the sample.

The sample consisted of blood. This TCR derives from a man in his thirties or forties in good health. The V gene is TRBV20-1 and the J gene is TRBJ1-5, with TRBD1 identical over 11 junction bases. The CDR3 has the sequence CSASRDRGFHQPQHF. In nucleotides, the sequence is TGCAGTGCAAGTCGGGACAGGGGGTTCCATCAGCCCCAGCATTTT.